These T cell receptor beta chains were read from a single sample in a study of T cells in Graves' hyperthyroidism and ophthalmopathy. TCRdb called the multiplex PCR reads again in MiXCR, with one record for every CDR3 protein. The table includes under 70,000 distinct CDR3 sequences, 53% detected once. Sequences were obtained from blood. The receptors derive from a woman aged 60-75 years with Graves' ophthalmopathy. CDR3s include the opening cysteine and the closing phenylalanine or tryptophan. Fields, in order: CDR3 protein, D gene, CDR3 length, V gene. The D gene is left open where the match is weak.

cdr3_aa: CSVASISGGAGYTF; d_call: .; cdr3_length: 14; v_call: TRBV29-1
cdr3_aa: CASGLVQLGSHEQLF; d_call: .; cdr3_length: 15; v_call: TRBV12-5
cdr3_aa: CSAHTGGGNEQFF; d_call: TRBD1; cdr3_length: 13; v_call: TRBV20-1
cdr3_aa: CASTDSGPYEQYF; d_call: .; cdr3_length: 13; v_call: TRBV2
cdr3_aa: CASSSGANVLTF; d_call: .; cdr3_length: 12; v_call: TRBV7-6
cdr3_aa: CASSLGTAISGNTIYF; d_call: .; cdr3_length: 16; v_call: TRBV7-6
cdr3_aa: CASTDRMGAAGNEKLFF; d_call: .; cdr3_length: 17; v_call: TRBV19
cdr3_aa: CASSPEEGAGELFF; d_call: .; cdr3_length: 14; v_call: TRBV7-9
cdr3_aa: CASTLTGAGELFF; d_call: TRBD1; cdr3_length: 13; v_call: TRBV19
cdr3_aa: CATSDPTSGREEFF; d_call: TRBD2; cdr3_length: 14; v_call: TRBV24-1
cdr3_aa: CASSNRGWNTEAFF; d_call: TRBD1; cdr3_length: 14; v_call: TRBV7-9
cdr3_aa: CASSFRTLLADTDTQYF; d_call: TRBD2; cdr3_length: 17; v_call: TRBV5-8
cdr3_aa: CASRGGGRLEAFF; d_call: .; cdr3_length: 13; v_call: TRBV28
cdr3_aa: CAISEGDRETGELFF; d_call: TRBD1; cdr3_length: 15; v_call: TRBV10-3
cdr3_aa: CASHQGLMNTEAFF; d_call: .; cdr3_length: 14; v_call: TRBV5-6
cdr3_aa: CASSFTSGGAGDTQYF; d_call: TRBD2; cdr3_length: 16; v_call: TRBV7-2
cdr3_aa: CASSFRQGYNEQFF; d_call: TRBD1; cdr3_length: 14; v_call: TRBV6-5
cdr3_aa: CAAKTGGLETQYF; d_call: TRBD2; cdr3_length: 13; v_call: TRBV15
cdr3_aa: CASSDSERDTTDTQYF; d_call: .; cdr3_length: 16; v_call: TRBV6-4
cdr3_aa: CASSLGDRNIYEQYF; d_call: .; cdr3_length: 15; v_call: TRBV7-9
cdr3_aa: CARHITSGANVLTF; d_call: .; cdr3_length: 14; v_call: TRBV6-4
cdr3_aa: CASSEQGESEADTQYF; d_call: .; cdr3_length: 16; v_call: TRBV6-2/TRBV6-3
cdr3_aa: CSARSLAGEDEQYF; d_call: TRBD2; cdr3_length: 14; v_call: TRBV20-1
cdr3_aa: CASSQTGQGAVTQYF; d_call: TRBD1; cdr3_length: 15; v_call: TRBV4-1
cdr3_aa: CASRSQGGANEKLFF; d_call: .; cdr3_length: 15; v_call: TRBV28
cdr3_aa: CASSWGGGSTFHF; d_call: .; cdr3_length: 13; v_call: TRBV7-9
cdr3_aa: CASSRTGGANTGELFF; d_call: TRBD1; cdr3_length: 16; v_call: TRBV7-6
cdr3_aa: CASSHRGTSAIIGQFF; d_call: .; cdr3_length: 16; v_call: TRBV19